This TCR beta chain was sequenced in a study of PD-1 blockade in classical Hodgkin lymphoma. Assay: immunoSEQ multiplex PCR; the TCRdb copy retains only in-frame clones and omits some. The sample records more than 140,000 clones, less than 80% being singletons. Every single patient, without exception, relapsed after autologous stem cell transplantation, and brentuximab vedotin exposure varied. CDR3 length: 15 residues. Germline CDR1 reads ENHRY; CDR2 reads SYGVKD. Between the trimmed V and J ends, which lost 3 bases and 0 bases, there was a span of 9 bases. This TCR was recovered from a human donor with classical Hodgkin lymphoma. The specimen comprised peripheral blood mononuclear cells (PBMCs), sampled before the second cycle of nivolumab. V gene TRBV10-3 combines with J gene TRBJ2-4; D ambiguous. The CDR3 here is CAISDQQPAKNIQYF. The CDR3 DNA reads TGTGCCATCAGTGATCAACAGCCAGCCAAAAACATTCAGTACTTC.